The 23 T cell receptor beta chains listed next were all sequenced from one sample in a study of T cell responses to AZD1222 COVID-19 vaccine. Sequencing was performed with immunoSEQ multiplex PCR; in TCRdb, only in-frame clones are kept and a portion is missing. Seen here are more than 95,000 clones, 75% to 90% observed once, and the top ten hold roughly 20%. Source: peripheral blood, taken on day 0 of AZD1222 vaccination. The receptors stem from an adult in good health.

The chain has TRBV6-5 and TRBJ1-2; no firm D call. CDR3 length: 13 amino acids. The V and J ends lost 7 bases and 4 bases respectively, with 13 bases between them. Germline V gene sequence: CDR1 MNHEY, CDR2 SVGAGI. CDR3 bases: TGTGCCAGCAACCCTGCCCTGGGCTATGGCTACACCTTC. Encoded protein: CASNPALGYGYTF.

This clone has just one count. The chain recombines TRBV7-9 with TRBJ1-1, with a weak D call TRBD1 (5 bases). Trimming took 2 bases from V and 5 from J, leaving 12 bases between them. This CDR3 is built from 14 residues. CDR1 and CDR2 (germline): SEHNR, FQNEAQ (reference sequence). The CDR3 sequence: CASSLSQGGTEAFF. DNA of the CDR3: TGTGCCAGCAGCTTATCTCAGGGCGGGACTGAAGCTTTCTTT. The whole variable domain, filled in from reference TRBV7-9 and TRBJ1-1, reads DTGVSQNPRHKITKRGQNVTFRCDPISEHNRLYWYRQTLGQGPEFLTYFQNEAQLEKSRLLSDRFSAERPKGSFSTLEIQRTEQGDSAMYLCASSLSQGGTEAFFGQGTRLTVV.

The genes are TRBV4-1 and TRBJ2-6; the D call may be TRBD1 or TRBD2 (5 bases each). V lost 1 base, J lost 0 bases, and 7 bases lay in between. CDR3 length: 16 residues. Per the germline V gene, CDR1 is MGHRA and CDR2 is YSYEKL. DNA for the CDR3: TGCGCCAGCAGCCAAGCAGGGAGCTCTGGGGCCAACGTCCTGACTTTC. It specifies CASSQAGSSGANVLTF.

V is TRBV15 and J is TRBJ2-7, with 7 bases lining up with TRBD1. V gave up 4 bases and J gave up 1 base; unmatched junction bases: 4. Germline V gene sequence: CDR1 LNHNV, CDR2 YYDKDF (reference sequence). The CDR3 has 14 residues. The CDR3 bases are TGTGCCACCAGCAACCTACAGGGGTCCTACGAGCAGTACTTC. Translation gives CATSNLQGSYEQYF.

The genes are TRBV29-1 and TRBJ2-1; weak D call: TRBD2 (6 bases). In germline, CDR1 is SQVTM, CDR2 ANQGSEA. The CDR3 consists of 11 residues. Trimming pared 3 bases from V and 7 bases from J, leaving 7 bases between. The CDR3 reads CSVEAGNEQFF. The DNA of the CDR3 is TGCAGCGTTGAGGCGGGAAATGAGCAGTTCTTC.

In this sample, this clone turned up a few times. The chain is built from TRBV28 and TRBJ2-7; 10 nucleotides line up with TRBD1. The V gene's germline CDR1 is MDHEN and CDR2 SYDVKM. The V and J ends lost 4 bases and 4 bases, in that order; junction bases with no gene match: 10. The CDR3 has 16 amino acids. The CDR3 DNA sequence: TGTGCCAGCAGTTCACCGACAGGGGGCCCCCTGTACGAGCAGTACTTC. Translating gives CASSSPTGGPLYEQYF.

This rearrangement joins TRBV7-8 to TRBJ2-5; D is perhaps TRBD1 or TRBD2 (5 bases each). The germline CDR1 and CDR2 sequences are SGHVS and FQNEAQ. The CDR3 runs to 16 residues. The V gene lost 0 bases and the J gene lost 1 base, with 12 bases spanning the gap. The CDR3 coding sequence is TGTGCCAGCAGCTTAGCGAGGGGCCAGGGCCAAGAGACCCAGTACTTC. It is translated as CASSLARGQGQETQYF.

The chain is built from TRBV7-8 and TRBJ2-4; the match to TRBD1 covers 9 bases. The CDR3 sequence is 17 residues long. V lost 1 base to trimming and J lost 2 bases; unmatched junction nucleotides: 6. CDR1 and CDR2 (germline): SGHVS, FQNEAQ. The CDR3 DNA reads as TGTGCCAGCAGCTTAGTCACGGGACAGGGAACCAAAAACATTCAGTACTTC. It yields the protein CASSLVTGQGTKNIQYF.

J is TRBJ2-5 and V is TRBV6-2 or TRBV6-3; D gene ambiguous. The ends were cut back, 0 bases at V and 2 bases at J, with 13 bases in the middle. The CDR3 length is 16 residues. Germline CDR1 MNHEY, CDR2 SVGEGT. This CDR3 is CASSYSSPLLQETQYF. The CDR3 nucleotides read TGTGCCAGCAGTTACTCGAGTCCCCTACTACAAGAGACCCAGTACTTC.

V is TRBV28 and J is TRBJ1-2; possibly TRBD1 for D (5 bases). CDR1 MDHEN and CDR2 SYDVKM come from the germline V gene. Trimming left V 2 bases short and J 4 bases short, with 11 bases between. The CDR3 sequence is 14 residues long. CDR3 residues: CASSLGTEFYGYTF. CDR3 in DNA: TGTGCCAGCAGTTTAGGGACGGAGTTCTATGGCTACACCTTC.

Here the CDR3 reads CASSLTVGAGEKLFF. The CDR3 DNA reads as TGTGCCAGCAGTTTGACCGTGGGGGCGGGTGAAAAACTGTTTTTT. The chain joins TRBV27 to TRBJ1-4; D perhaps matches TRBD1 (6 bases). The V end was cut by 3 bases, the J end by 7 bases, with 15 bases between. This CDR3 has 15 amino acids. The V gene's germline CDR1 is MNHEY and CDR2 SMNVEV (reference sequence).

By its share, this clone is large (0.1 to 1%). The rearrangement joins TRBV14 to TRBJ2-2; D is undetermined. V was pared by 2 bases and J by 10 bases, with 8 bases between. The CDR3 loop spans 12 amino acids. Germline CDR1 and CDR2: SGHDN and FVKESK. The CDR3 coding sequence is TGTGCCAGCAGCCAAACAAGGGTGGAGCTGTTTTTT. Protein product: CASSQTRVELFF.

This clone was detected only once. This chain uses TRBV5-1 with TRBJ1-3; TRBD1 is a possible D gene (6 bases). The germline CDR1 and CDR2 sequences are SGHRS and YFSETQ. This CDR3 spans 16 amino acids. Trimming removed 4 bases from V and 0 bases from J, with 14 bases in between. The CDR3 DNA follows: TGCGCCAGCAGCACTCGCACAGGGAGCTCTGGAAACACCATATATTTT. This gives the protein CASSTRTGSSGNTIYF. Complete variable domain (other parts from reference TRBV5-1 and TRBJ1-3): KAGVTQTPRYLIKTRGQQVTLSCSPISGHRSVSWYQQTPGQGLQFLFEYFSETQRNKGNFPGRFSGRQFSNSRSEMNVSTLELGDSALYLCASSTRTGSSGNTIYFGEGSWLTVV.

V usage is TRBV9 and J usage is TRBJ2-7; 9 bases fit TRBD2. Germline assignment: CDR1 SGDLS and CDR2 YYNGEE. V lost 0 bases to trimming and J lost 4 bases; unmatched junction nucleotides: 2. This CDR3 contains 14 residues. The CDR3 DNA reads as TGTGCCAGCAGCGTAGATACTAGCGGGTACGAGCAGTACTTC. It specifies CASSVDTSGYEQYF.

The chain links TRBV6-5 to TRBJ1-2, with a tentative D call TRBD1 (5 bases). Germline CDR1 reads MNHEY; CDR2 reads SVGAGI. CDR3 length equals 14 residues. The ends were cut back, 4 bases at V and 4 bases at J, with 13 bases in the middle. CDR3 region: CASSSSRAAYGYTF. The CDR3 DNA reads as TGTGCCAGCAGTTCTTCCAGGGCAGCCTATGGCTACACCTTC.

This sequence joins TRBV6-5 and TRBJ1-2; 7 nucleotides line up with TRBD1. The CDR3 is made up of 15 amino acids. Germline V lookup: CDR1 MNHEY, CDR2 SVGAGI. This chain's CDR3 is CATSRRSTGFYGYTF. In DNA, the CDR3 is TGTGCGACTTCCCGTAGGTCGACAGGGTTCTATGGCTACACCTTC.

J is TRBJ2-6 and V is TRBV11-1; 7 nucleotides match TRBD1. Germline CDR1 and CDR2: SGHAT and FQDESV (reference sequence). Losses at the gene ends were 7 bases for V and 0 bases for J; bases not matched to a gene: 3. This CDR3 contains 15 residues. DNA of the CDR3: TGTGCCAGCACCCACAGGGGCTCTGGGGCCAACGTCCTGACTTTC. Amino acid sequence: CASTHRGSGANVLTF. The full variable domain, in which reference TRBV11-1 and TRBJ2-6 provide the parts outside the CDR3, is EAEVAQSPRYKITEKSQAVAFWCDPISGHATLYWYRQILGQGPELLVQFQDESVVDDSQLPKDRFSAERLKGVDSTLKIQPAELGDSAMYLCASTHRGSGANVLTFGAGSRLTVL.

The rearrangement joins TRBV19 to TRBJ1-1, with a possible D match to TRBD1 (6 bases). CDR3 length: 14 amino acids. Germline V gene data show CDR1 as LNHDA and CDR2 as SQIVND (reference sequence). V dropped 6 bases and J dropped 1 base, with 12 bases sitting between them. The chain's CDR3 is CASSPDSWNTEAFF. DNA for the CDR3: TGTGCCAGTAGCCCGGACAGCTGGAACACTGAAGCTTTCTTT.

In regard to this clone: Given the absence of the conserved phenylalanine or tryptophan at the CDR3 end, a read error is likely. V usage is TRBV28 and J usage is TRBJ1-6, with D tentatively TRBD1 (6 bases). Trimming shortened V by 6 bases and J by 7 bases, and 13 bases separated the two germline ends. The CDR3 totals 14 residues. Per the germline V gene, CDR1 is MDHEN and CDR2 is SYDVKM. This CDR3 is CASRLDRYNSPLHL. In nucleotides, the CDR3 is TGTGCCAGCAGACTCGACAGGTACAATTCACCCCTCCACCTT.

The table lists this clone with a few counts. The sample contains more than one DNA sequence encoding this CDR3. The V call is TRBV2, the J call TRBJ2-7; D ambiguous. This CDR3 has 10 residues. Germline loops: CDR1 SNHLY, CDR2 FYNNEI. Trimming took 4 bases from V and 6 from J, leaving 4 bases between them. CDR3 bases: TGTGCCAGCAGTGTAGTCGAGCAGTACTTC. Translation: CASSVVEQYF.

The chain combines TRBV28 with TRBJ1-2; no clear D. The CDR3 sequence is 12 residues long. Germline CDR1 is MDHEN and CDR2 is SYDVKM. Trimming cost V 7 bases and J 2 bases, with 8 bases left between them. The CDR3 region is CASKEENYGYTF. CDR3 coding DNA: TGTGCCAGCAAAGAAGAGAACTATGGCTACACCTTC.

This chain connects TRBV6-5 to TRBJ1-1, with a possible D match to TRBD1 (5 bases). V lost 6 bases, J lost 1 base, and 15 bases lay in between. This CDR3 has 15 residues. CDR1 is MNHEY, CDR2 SVGAGI, per germline. The CDR3 DNA is TGTGCCAGCAGACCCCAAGGGGCAGCGAACACTGAAGCTTTCTTT. Its translation is CASRPQGAANTEAFF.

This clone was seen just once. The V gene is TRBV6-5, the J gene TRBJ2-7, with D maybe TRBD2 (6 bases). The CDR3 totals 14 residues. The germline CDR1 and CDR2 sequences are MNHEY and SVGAGI. The V and J ends lost 6 bases and 1 base respectively, with 13 bases between them. CDR3 DNA: TGTGCCAGCAGCCCACTAGCTCCATCCTACGAGCAGTACTTC. Protein product: CASSPLAPSYEQYF.